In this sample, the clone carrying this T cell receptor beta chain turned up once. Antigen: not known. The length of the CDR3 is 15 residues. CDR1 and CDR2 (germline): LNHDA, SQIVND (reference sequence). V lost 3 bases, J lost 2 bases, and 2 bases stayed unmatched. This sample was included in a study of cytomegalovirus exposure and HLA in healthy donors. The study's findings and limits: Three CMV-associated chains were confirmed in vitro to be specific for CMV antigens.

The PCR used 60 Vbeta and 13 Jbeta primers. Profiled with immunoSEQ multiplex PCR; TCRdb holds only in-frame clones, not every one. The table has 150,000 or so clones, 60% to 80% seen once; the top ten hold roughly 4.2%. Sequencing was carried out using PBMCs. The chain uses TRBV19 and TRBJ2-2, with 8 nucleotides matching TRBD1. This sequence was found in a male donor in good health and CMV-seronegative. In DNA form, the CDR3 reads TGTGCCAGTAGTATGACAGGGGTTAACACCGGGGAGCTGTTTTTT. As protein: CASSMTGVNTGELFF.